This T cell receptor beta chain was retrieved from a study of blood T cell repertoires in COVID-19. V lost 0 bases to trimming and J lost 6 bases, with 15 bases between them. Per germline, CDR1 SGHRS and CDR2 YFSETQ. This CDR3 has 15 amino acids. Assay used: immunoSEQ multiplex PCR; TCRdb lists only in-frame clones, some missing. Of approximately 350,000 clones listed, approximately 88% are singletons. The origin of this receptor is a middle-aged man with acute or convalescent COVID-19. This rearrangement joins TRBV5-1 to TRBJ2-5; the D gene is possibly TRBD2 (6 bases). Sequencing used peripheral blood. The CDR3 sequence is CASSLVLGEEQTQYF. The CDR3 region has the DNA TGCGCCAGCAGCTTGGTTCTTGGGGAGGAGCAGACCCAGTACTTC. The full variable domain, with the rest looked up from reference TRBV5-1 and TRBJ2-5, is KAGVTQTPRYLIKTRGQQVTLSCSPISGHRSVSWYQQTPGQGLQFLFEYFSETQRNKGNFPGRFSGRQFSNSRSEMNVSTLELGDSALYLCASSLVLGEEQTQYFGPGTRLLVL.